This T cell receptor beta chain emerged from a study of control samples from healthy donors and cancer patients. V was clipped by 7 bases and J by 0 bases, with 18 bases between them. The CDR3 runs 17 residues. CDR1 and CDR2 (germline): MDHEN, SYDVKM. This clone was observed many times. Profiled with immunoSEQ multiplex PCR; TCRdb holds only in-frame clones, not every one. The data contain about 180,000 clones, around 90% of them seen just once; the ten biggest clones take up 1.3% to 1.5%. The origin of this receptor is a woman aged 45-59 years in good health. V usage is TRBV28 and J usage is TRBJ2-2; D may be TRBD2 (5 bases). Sequenced: blood. CDR3 sequence: CASNGLLSEANTGELFF. For the CDR3, the DNA is TGTGCCAGCAACGGACTCCTGTCGGAAGCGAACACCGGGGAGCTGTTTTTT.